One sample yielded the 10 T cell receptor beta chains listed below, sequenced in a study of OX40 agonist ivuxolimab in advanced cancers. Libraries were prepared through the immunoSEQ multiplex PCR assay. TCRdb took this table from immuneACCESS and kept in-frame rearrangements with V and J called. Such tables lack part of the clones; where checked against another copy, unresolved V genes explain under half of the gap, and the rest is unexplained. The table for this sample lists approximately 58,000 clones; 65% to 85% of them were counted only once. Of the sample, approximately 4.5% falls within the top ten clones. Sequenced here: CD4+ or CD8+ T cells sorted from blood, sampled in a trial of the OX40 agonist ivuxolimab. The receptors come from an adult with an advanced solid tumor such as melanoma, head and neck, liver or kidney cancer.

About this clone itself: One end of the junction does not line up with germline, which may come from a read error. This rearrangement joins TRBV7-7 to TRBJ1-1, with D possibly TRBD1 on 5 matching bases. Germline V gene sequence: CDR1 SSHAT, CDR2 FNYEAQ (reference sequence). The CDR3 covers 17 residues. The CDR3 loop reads CASSLEEERGENTEAFF. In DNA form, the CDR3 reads TGTGCTAGCAGCTTAGAGGAGGAGAGGGGAGAAAACACTGAAGCTTTCTTT.

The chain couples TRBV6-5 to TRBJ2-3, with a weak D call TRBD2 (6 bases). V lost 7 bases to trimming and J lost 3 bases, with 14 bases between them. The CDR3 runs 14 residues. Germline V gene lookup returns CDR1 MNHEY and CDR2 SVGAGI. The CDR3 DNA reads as TGTGCCAGCATAGAAGCGGGTGGTACAGATACGCAGTATTTT. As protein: CASIEAGGTDTQYF.

The CDR3 nucleotides are TGTGCCATCAGTGACACCAAGTGGGAGCAGTACTTC. Translated, it gives CAISDTKWEQYF. The gene calls are TRBV10-3 and TRBJ2-7; D unclear. Trimming pared 3 bases from V and 7 bases from J, leaving 10 bases between. The CDR3 covers 12 residues. The V gene's germline CDR1 is ENHRY and CDR2 SYGVKD.

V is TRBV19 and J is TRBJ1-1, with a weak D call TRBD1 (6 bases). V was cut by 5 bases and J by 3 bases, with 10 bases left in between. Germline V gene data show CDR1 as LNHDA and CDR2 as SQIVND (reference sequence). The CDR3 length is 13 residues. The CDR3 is CASSWGRDTEAFF. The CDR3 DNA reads TGTGCCAGTAGTTGGGGGCGAGACACTGAAGCTTTCTTT.

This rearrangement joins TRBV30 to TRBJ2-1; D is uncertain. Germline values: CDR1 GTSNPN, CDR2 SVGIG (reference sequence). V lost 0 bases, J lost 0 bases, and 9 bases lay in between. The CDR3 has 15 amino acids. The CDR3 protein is CAWSVMTHSYNEQFF. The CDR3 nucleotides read TGTGCCTGGAGTGTAATGACTCACTCCTACAATGAGCAGTTCTTC.

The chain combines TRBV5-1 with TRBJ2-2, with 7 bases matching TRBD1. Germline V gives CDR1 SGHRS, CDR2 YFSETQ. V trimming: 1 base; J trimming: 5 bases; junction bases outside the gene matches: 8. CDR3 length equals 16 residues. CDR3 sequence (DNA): TGCGCCAGCAGCTTGAGGGCAGGGGGTTGGACCGGGGAGCTGTTTTTT. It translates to CASSLRAGGWTGELFF.

The CDR3 sequence is CASSSWTGTYEQYF. The DNA of the CDR3 is TGTGCCAGCAGCTCCTGGACAGGGACTTACGAGCAGTACTTC. The chain links TRBV5-8 to TRBJ2-7; 8 bases map to TRBD1. Germline-derived CDR1 and CDR2 are SGHTS and YDEGEE. CDR3 size: 14 residues. With V trimmed by 3 bases and J by 4 bases, 6 bases remained unmatched.

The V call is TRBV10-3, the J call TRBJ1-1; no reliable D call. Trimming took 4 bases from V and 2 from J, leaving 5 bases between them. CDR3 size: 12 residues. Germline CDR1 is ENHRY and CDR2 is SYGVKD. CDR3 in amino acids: CAISGTNTEAFF. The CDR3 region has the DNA TGTGCCATCAGTGGCACCAACACTGAAGCTTTCTTT.

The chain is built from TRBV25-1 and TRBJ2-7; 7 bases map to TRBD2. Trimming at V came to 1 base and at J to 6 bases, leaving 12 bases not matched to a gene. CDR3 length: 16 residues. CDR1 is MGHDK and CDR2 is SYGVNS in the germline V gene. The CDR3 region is CASSESAAGREGEQYF. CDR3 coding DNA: TGTGCCAGCAGTGAATCGGCGGCGGGGAGGGAAGGCGAGCAGTACTTC.

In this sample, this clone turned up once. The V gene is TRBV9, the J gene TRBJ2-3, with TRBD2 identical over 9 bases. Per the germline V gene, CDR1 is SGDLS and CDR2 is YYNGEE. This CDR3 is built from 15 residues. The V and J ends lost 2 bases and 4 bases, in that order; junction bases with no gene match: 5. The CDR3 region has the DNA TGTGCCAGCAGCGTCGGCGGGAGGGGTGCAGATACGCAGTATTTT. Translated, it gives CASSVGGRGADTQYF.